This TCR beta chain was recovered during a study of OX40 agonist ivuxolimab in advanced cancers. The overall study: The study enrolled dose-escalation patients with hepatocellular carcinoma, melanoma, renal cell or head and neck cancer.

Repertoires were generated with immunoSEQ multiplex PCR, while TCRdb's copy carries only in-frame clones and drops some. This sample has tens of thousands of clones, with approximately 92% found just once. CDR1 is ENHRY, CDR2 SYGVKD, per germline. The ends were cut back, 1 base at V and 0 bases at J, with 12 bases in the middle. The CDR3 is 16 amino acids. The J gene is TRBJ1-2, the V gene TRBV10-3; D is unclear. The source of this sequence is an adult with an advanced solid tumor such as melanoma, head and neck, liver or kidney cancer. This specimen was CD4+ or CD8+ T cells sorted from blood, taken in a trial of the OX40 agonist ivuxolimab. CDR3 DNA sequence: TGTGCCATCAGTGAGTTTCAGTTGTTAGCTAACTATGGCTACACCTTC. Translating it yields CAISEFQLLANYGYTF.